This T cell receptor (beta chain) appears in the sequencing data of a study of response to subunit inactivated influenza vaccine. Germline V gives CDR1 DFQATT, CDR2 SNEGSKA (reference sequence). The CDR3 extends over 14 amino acids. V was cut by 3 bases and J by 0 bases, with 10 bases left in between. Study outcomes and limitations: That few new T cells are recruited by each seasonal influenza vaccination was the authors' suggestion.

Remarks on this clonotype: Its antigen is as yet unknown.

From the RT-PCR reads, TCRdb called clonotypes with MiXCR, one entry per CDR3 protein. The sample records some 800,000 distinct CDR3 sequences, about 20% being singletons. V gene TRBV20-1 combines with J gene TRBJ2-3; tentative D call: TRBD1 (5 bases). This TCR came from a man aged 45-65 years who received an inactivated influenza vaccine. The source material was PBMCs from blood, sampled 4 to 6 days after vaccination. This CDR3 is CSARTATSTDTQYF. In nucleotides, the CDR3 is TGCAGTGCTAGGACAGCTACTAGCACAGATACGCAGTATTTT.